This T cell receptor (beta chain) derives from a study of early T cells in non-severe SARS-CoV-2 infection. On the study more broadly: RNA in bulk from unsorted whole blood was sequenced, and chains were unpaired.

Unmatched junction bases numbered 11, after V lost 10 bases and J lost 2 bases. Germline loops: CDR1 MNHEY, CDR2 SVGAGI. The CDR3 spans 14 residues. Individually, cDNA molecules had unique molecular identifiers attached to them. TCRdb reanalysed the 5' RACE reads using MiXCR and keeps one entry per CDR3 protein. The sample shows 45,000 to 60,000 distinct CDR3 sequences, 7.5% to 9.5% of them seen only once. With regard to this clonotype: Its specificity is not known.

Study-wide findings and caveats: Matches to VDJdb favored anti-spike CD8 responses and missed private and CD4 specificities.

The sample consisted of whole blood, taken at baseline. The gene calls are TRBV6-5 and TRBJ2-7, with 7 nucleotides matching TRBD2. This TCR came from an adult who was a healthcare worker with PCR-confirmed SARS-CoV-2 infection or an uninfected control (not recorded which). CDR3 loop: CATHGGRLAYEQYF. CDR3 nucleotides: TGTGCCACCCATGGCGGGAGACTAGCCTACGAGCAGTACTTC.